This T cell receptor beta chain was observed in a study of cytomegalovirus exposure and HLA in healthy donors. Here immunoSEQ multiplex PCR was the method, and the copy in TCRdb shows in-frame clones only, minus some. The table lists under 400,000 clones, 86% of them singletons, with roughly 0.75% in the top ten. The CDR3 has 12 residues. The germline V gene encodes CDR1 SEHNR and CDR2 FQNEAQ (reference sequence). Trimming stripped 3 bases from V and 7 bases from J, with 9 bases between. This clone was observed a handful of times. The specimen sequenced was PBMCs. The receptor was derived from a woman aged 18-30 years in good health and CMV-seronegative. This chain connects TRBV7-9 to TRBJ1-2, with unresolved D. The CDR3 loop is CASSFGGIGYTF. CDR3 in DNA: TGTGCCAGCAGCTTCGGCGGGATTGGCTACACCTTC.